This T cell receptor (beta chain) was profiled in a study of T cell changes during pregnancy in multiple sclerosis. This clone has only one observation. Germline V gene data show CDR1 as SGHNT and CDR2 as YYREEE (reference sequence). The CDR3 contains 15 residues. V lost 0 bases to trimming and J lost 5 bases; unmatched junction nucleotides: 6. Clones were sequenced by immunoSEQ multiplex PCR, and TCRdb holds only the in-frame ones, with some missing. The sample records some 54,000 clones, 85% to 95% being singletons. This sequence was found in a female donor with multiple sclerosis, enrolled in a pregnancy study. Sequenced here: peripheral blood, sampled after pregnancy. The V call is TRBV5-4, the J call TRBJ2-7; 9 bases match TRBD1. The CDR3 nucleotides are TGTGCCAGCAGCTTGGTAGGGACAGGGATCCACGAGCAGTACTTC. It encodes CASSLVGTGIHEQYF.